This T cell receptor beta chain emerged from a study of identical twins (dated by TCRdb to about 2016). About the full investigation: To test whether fetal clonotypes persist, this study deep-sequenced TCR alpha and beta repertoires from monozygotic twins, from unrelated adults of various ages, and from cord blood. To rule out contamination, the twin experiments were replicated at different times with different library preparation protocols. Results the study describes overall, beyond this receptor: Compared with coincidental sharing between unrelated individuals, out-of-frame TCR alpha sequences shared between twins showed an excess of sequences with low generation probability. Abundant cord blood beta clonotypes carried fewer insertions; young adult naive repertoires showed a weaker similar trend, while memory repertoires showed none. Invariant T cells such as MAIT and iNKT could partly confound zero-insertion analyses, although diverse VJ usage argued against such confounding for most clonotypes. The excess sharing between twins in beta out-of-frame sequences was weaker because fewer shared sequences reduced the signal-to-noise ratio. Conclusions relied on cross-sectional statistical analysis, since the same donors could not be followed over many years. In monozygotic twins, recombination models systematically underestimated out-of-frame TCR alpha sharing, but the models matched the sharing seen between unrelated individuals.

Only a few counts were recorded for this clonotype. This receptor's antigen is unknown. Nothing much larger sits one base from this clone, and base qualities are not available. Library creation used 5' RACE. Sequencing used an Illumina HiSeq 2000. Template switching added a universal primer binding site, and the final cDNA carried a unique molecular identifier that allowed TCR cDNA molecules to be counted accurately. First-strand cDNA for TCR alpha and beta chains was synthesized from specific primers in the conserved constant-segment region. To control for contamination, every cDNA library carried two barcodes: a SMART-Mk sample barcode plus Illumina barcodes. Two successive PCR steps introduced TruSeq adapter sequences along with Illumina sample barcodes. Sequencing of the TCR alpha and beta cDNA libraries was done on the Illumina HiSeq platform using custom primers. In the original analysis: Unique molecular identifiers were extracted from raw reads with MiGEC, and CDR3 positions were determined with MiXCR. For each individual, recombination models were inferred using an EM algorithm with the repgenHMM and IGoR tools. Shared clonotype analysis was performed with the tcR package in R, normalizing sharing by the product of cloneset sizes. To study raw recombination free of thymic and clonal selection effects, out-of-frame nonproductive sequences were analyzed. Clones were called with MiXCR by TCRdb after fastp trimmed the public reads at Q25, and only in-frame beta chains were retained. One record per CDR3 amino acid sequence lists the most common genes and DNA. The V and J calls here are based on TCRdb, not the publication. For this sample the table gives about 890,000 distinct CDR3 sequences, of which more than 9% were detected only once. Of the sample, about 1.6% is held by the ten largest clones.

CDR1 is given as MNHEY and CDR2 as SMNVEV, both from the germline V gene (reference sequence). Including the terminal cysteine and phenylalanine, the CDR3 comprises 17 residues. Kept here is only the CDR3 DNA, which spans 51 bases and is read in frame from base 1. The germline V and J ends show losses of 4 bases and 5 bases respectively, and no gene match explains 11 bases of the junction. All donors were healthy Caucasians. The twin cohort comprised three pairs of female monozygotic twins, all aged roughly 18 to 29 years. Peripheral blood mononuclear cells were used as the source from which RNA for TCR libraries was isolated. A further study also used this sample, focusing on yellow fever vaccine responses in identical twins. In that second paper, the authors write: According to the authors, in identical twins the way T cells responded to vaccination appeared partly convergent and partly personalized. Focusing on identical twins, the study followed the T cell clones that responded to the vaccine, and did so with precision.

The rearranged segments are TRBV27 and TRBJ2-2; 9 bases in the junction line up with TRBD1. The material sequenced was PBMCs. This receptor was obtained from a woman younger than 30 in good health. The CDR3: CASSYRQGGFSTGELFF. The DNA reads TGTGCCAGCAGTTACAGACAGGGGGGGTTTTCTACCGGGGAGCTGTTTTTT.